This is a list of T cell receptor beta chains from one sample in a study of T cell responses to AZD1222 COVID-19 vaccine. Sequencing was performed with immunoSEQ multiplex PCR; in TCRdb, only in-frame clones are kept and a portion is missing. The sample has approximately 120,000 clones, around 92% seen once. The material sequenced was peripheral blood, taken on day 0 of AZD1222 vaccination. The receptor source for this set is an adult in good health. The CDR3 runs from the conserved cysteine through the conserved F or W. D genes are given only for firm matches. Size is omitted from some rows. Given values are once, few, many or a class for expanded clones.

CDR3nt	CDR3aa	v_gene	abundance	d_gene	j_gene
TGTGCAAGTCGCTCGTTCACAGGGATTATTAGCACTGAAGCTTTCTTT	CASRSFTGIISTEAFF	TRBV12-2	.	.	TRBJ1-1
TGTGCCACCTCGGACGTAGGGAAGAGTCAGCCCCAGCATTTT	CATSDVGKSQPQHF	TRBV10-3	.	.	TRBJ1-5
TGCGCCAGCAGCCAAGTCCCCGGGACTAGCGGGGGGGAGCCCCAAGAGACCCAGTACTTC	CASSQVPGTSGGEPQETQYF	TRBV4-1	.	TRBD2	TRBJ2-5
TGTGCCAGCGGCCCGGGACAGGGTTACGAGCAGTACTTC	CASGPGQGYEQYF	TRBV6-5	.	TRBD1	TRBJ2-7
TGTGCCAGCAGCTCCGGGGACAGGGCCGGGGAGCTGTTTTTT	CASSSGDRAGELFF	TRBV11-3	.	TRBD1	TRBJ2-2
TGCGCCAGCAGCTTGGCGGGTAGGACCTACAATGAGCAGTTCTTC	CASSLAGRTYNEQFF	TRBV5-1	.	.	TRBJ2-1
TGTGCCAGCAGTCGGGACTCCACAAGCCGCTACGAGCAGTACTTC	CASSRDSTSRYEQYF	TRBV5-4	.	.	TRBJ2-7
TGTGCCAGCTTTGGGGCCCAGCCCCAGCATTTT	CASFGAQPQHF	TRBV6-4	once	.	TRBJ1-5
TGTGCCAGCAGCGACTCAGGGAAAGGCGCGGGTGAAAAACTGTTTTTT	CASSDSGKGAGEKLFF	TRBV9	.	.	TRBJ1-4
TGTGCCAGCTCACCGGAGGATGATACCACCGGGGAGCTGTTTTTT	CASSPEDDTTGELFF	TRBV18	.	.	TRBJ2-2
TGTGCCAGCAGTGACCAGGGCGGTTACGAGCAGTACTTC	CASSDQGGYEQYF	TRBV6-1	.	.	TRBJ2-7
TGTGCCAGCGGCTCGCAGTATTTT	CASGSQYF	TRBV28	.	.	TRBJ2-3
TGTGCCACCAGTGATCAGGACCCTAACTATGGCTACACCTTC	CATSDQDPNYGYTF	TRBV24-1	.	.	TRBJ1-2
TGTGCCAGCGGGCTGCGGCAGGGCGGTGAAAAACTGTTTTTT	CASGLRQGGEKLFF	TRBV18	.	.	TRBJ1-4
TGTGCCAGCAGCCGATGCCCTGCACCTATCGAGGGGGCAACTAATGAAAAACTGTTTTTT	CASSRCPAPIEGATNEKLFF	TRBV21-1	.	.	TRBJ1-4
TGCGCCAGCAGTGAGCCTTTTTTGTTC	CASSEPFLF	TRBV10-1	few	.	TRBJ2-7
TGCGCCAGCAGCCGGGACGGACAGCCATCCTACGAGCAGTACTTC	CASSRDGQPSYEQYF	TRBV5-1	.	.	TRBJ2-7
TGTGCCAGCAGAGGGACAGGGGGCATTGAAGCTTTCTTT	CASRGTGGIEAFF	TRBV2	.	TRBD1	TRBJ1-1
TGTGCCAGCAGTTACAGCGGGGGAGCTAACTATGGCTACACCTTC	CASSYSGGANYGYTF	TRBV6-6	.	.	TRBJ1-2
TGTGCCAGCAGCTTGAACGGCGGAGTAAACACTGAAGCTTTCTTT	CASSLNGGVNTEAFF	TRBV5-4	.	.	TRBJ1-1
TGCGCCAGCAGTCAAACACGAACCGGACAGGGGCTTGGCTATGGCTACACCTTC	CASSQTRTGQGLGYGYTF	TRBV23-1	.	TRBD1	TRBJ1-2
TGTGCCAGCTCATTGGGGAGCGGGTCCTACAATGAGCAGTTCTTC	CASSLGSGSYNEQFF	TRBV18	.	.	TRBJ2-1
TGTGCCAGCAGTTACTCAGGGACCGATTCACCCCTCCACTTT	CASSYSGTDSPLHF	TRBV6-5	once	.	TRBJ1-6
TGTGCCAGCAGCTTAGTAGGGACTAGCGGGGGCCATGAGCAGTTCTTC	CASSLVGTSGGHEQFF	TRBV11-3	.	TRBD2	TRBJ2-1
TGTGCCAGCACACCGACCGGGGTCGTGGAGCAGTACTTC	CASTPTGVVEQYF	TRBV28	.	.	TRBJ2-7
TGTGCCAGCACCTTCGTCCGAAACACCATATATTTT	CASTFVRNTIYF	TRBV12-3/TRBV12-4	.	.	TRBJ1-3
TGTGCCAGCAGCTTTACAGCGGGCTCCTCCTACAATGAGCAGTTCTTC	CASSFTAGSSYNEQFF	TRBV7-2	.	.	TRBJ2-1
TGTGCCACCAGGGACACTAATGAAAAACTGTTTTTT	CATRDTNEKLFF	TRBV24-1	.	.	TRBJ1-4
TGTGCCAGCAGTGCAGTCAGTGGGGTTAACTATGGCTACACCTTC	CASSAVSGVNYGYTF	TRBV6-6	.	.	TRBJ1-2
TGTGCCAGCAGCCCCGGGACAGGGACTCGAGGCTACACCTTC	CASSPGTGTRGYTF	TRBV5-6	.	TRBD1	TRBJ1-2
TGTGCCACCGAGAAGGGGCGTTTGGGCTACACCTTC	CATEKGRLGYTF	TRBV19	.	.	TRBJ1-2
TGTGCCAGCAGCCCGGACACGATAAGCGAAAAACTGTTTTTT	CASSPDTISEKLFF	TRBV7-9	.	.	TRBJ1-4
TGTGCCAGCAGCCGAGCGAAGGGGCCGGGACGTCATGGAAAGACCCAGTACTTC	CASSRAKGPGRHGKTQYF	TRBV3-1/TRBV3-2	.	.	TRBJ2-5
TGCGCCAGCAGCCAGACGAGGACAGGGTCAGGGGAGCTGTTTTTT	CASSQTRTGSGELFF	TRBV4-3	.	TRBD1	TRBJ2-2
TGTGCCAGCAGTGGACGGATGAACACTGAAGCTTTCTTT	CASSGRMNTEAFF	TRBV2	.	.	TRBJ1-1
TGTGCCAGCAGCGACGGACAGGGGATGAACACTGAAGCTTTCTTT	CASSDGQGMNTEAFF	TRBV2	.	TRBD1	TRBJ1-1
TGTGCCAGCAGCTTAGTGCTCGGAGGGGAGACCCAGTACTTC	CASSLVLGGETQYF	TRBV7-2	.	.	TRBJ2-5
TGTGCCAGCAGTCTAAGGGGCCTAGCCAAAAACATTCAGTACTTC	CASSLRGLAKNIQYF	TRBV28	.	.	TRBJ2-4
TGTGCCAGTAAAATACAGGGTTTGAACACTGAAGCTTTCTTT	CASKIQGLNTEAFF	TRBV19	.	.	TRBJ1-1
TGTGCCAGCAGCTTGCAGGGAGGCAAAAACATTCAGTACTTC	CASSLQGGKNIQYF	TRBV5-5	few	.	TRBJ2-4
TGTGCCAGCAGTTTTGGGGGAATGCCCTATGGCTACACCTTC	CASSFGGMPYGYTF	TRBV27	.	.	TRBJ1-2
TGTGCCAGCAGCCTGGACAGGGGTGTCAATCAGCCCCAGCATTTT	CASSLDRGVNQPQHF	TRBV7-2	.	TRBD1	TRBJ1-5
TGCGCCAGCAGCTTAGCGGGGAACCCTCTCTACGAGCAGTACTTC	CASSLAGNPLYEQYF	TRBV5-1	.	TRBD2	TRBJ2-7
TGTGCCAGCAGTTTTGAGCAGTTCTTC	CASSFEQFF	TRBV27	.	.	TRBJ2-1
TGTGCCAGCAGCGGCGGCTACTCCTACAATGAGCAGTTCTTC	CASSGGYSYNEQFF	TRBV5-6	.	.	TRBJ2-1
TGTGCAAGTCGCTTACCGTACCCTGCTACGGAGCAGTACTTC	CASRLPYPATEQYF	TRBV12-2	.	.	TRBJ2-7
TGTGCCTGGAAGTTCGGGGGGGGCACTGAAGCTTTCTTT	CAWKFGGGTEAFF	TRBV30	.	.	TRBJ1-1
TGTGCCACCAGTGACTCGGACAGGGGGCACACCGGGGAGCTGTTTTTT	CATSDSDRGHTGELFF	TRBV24-1	.	TRBD1	TRBJ2-2
TGTGCCAGCAGCTCTTATATGAACACTGAAGCTTTCTTT	CASSSYMNTEAFF	TRBV5-6	.	.	TRBJ1-1
TGTGCCAGCAGCGCCGGGACAGAAAACAATGAAAAACTGTTTTTT	CASSAGTENNEKLFF	TRBV9	.	TRBD1	TRBJ1-4
TGTGCCAGCAGCCCCAAAACCGGGACTACAGATACGCAGTATTTT	CASSPKTGTTDTQYF	TRBV3-1/TRBV3-2	few	.	TRBJ2-3
TGCGCCAGCAGTTCGGTGGGAACTGGCGGCTACACCTTC	CASSSVGTGGYTF	TRBV5-1	.	.	TRBJ1-2
TGTGCCAGCAGCTTCGGAGGTACGAACACTGAAGCTTTCTTT	CASSFGGTNTEAFF	TRBV7-2	.	.	TRBJ1-1